This entry concerns a single TCR beta chain. The antigen remains undetermined. This specimen comes from a study of T-cell memory formation after mild COVID-19. Study-wide context: Largely, TCR clusters stayed within a single donor. Notes on the study in general: Mainly CM and EM harbored the contracting CD4+ clones; mainly EMRA harbored the CD8+ ones. Clones contracting across day 15 to 85 had a balanced CD4/CD8 profile; later expanding clones leaned CD4+.

The CDR3 sequence is 15 residues long. With 5 bases clipped from V and 0 bases from J, the junction kept 6 bases outside the gene matches. TCRdb analysed the 5' RACE reads with MiXCR anew, one entry per CDR3 protein. The sample gives under 250,000 distinct CDR3 sequences, approximately 15% of which show up once; over 2% is in the top ten. The chain has TRBV12-3 or TRBV12-4 and TRBJ2-7; TRBD1 matches 8 bases. The TCR comes from an adult woman who had mild COVID-19 (a few samples of this study predate the infection). Cell type and time point are not known. Source material: PBMCs or a T cell subset sorted from them (not recorded which). CDR3 in DNA: TGTGCCAGCAGTCCCCGACAGGGGAGCTCCTACGAGCAGTACTTC. This codes for CASSPRQGSSYEQYF.